The rows below give T cell receptor beta chains drawn from one sample of a study of read filtering for tumor transcriptome and immune sequencing. Each CDR3 protein gets one entry after TCRdb re-called the reads with MiXCR. The profile shows roughly 41,000 distinct CDR3 sequences, about 13% of them singletons. The sequencing sample was made of a population of CD138-negative cells sorted from bone marrow. These receptor sequences come from a donor at least 40 years old with multiple myeloma. Both conserved end residues are part of each CDR3. Each record gives: D gene, V gene, J gene, clone size, CDR3 protein, CDR3 DNA. A D gene is named only where the DNA matches it firmly. Not all rows give a size; the values are once, few, many and, for expanded clones, a class.

>-|TRBV7-9|TRBJ2-1|few
CASSLSRGVSPDEQFF
TGTGCCAGCAGCTTAAGCAGGGGGGTGTCTCCGGATGAGCAGTTCTTC
>TRBD2|TRBV29-1|TRBJ2-1|many
CSVNSGRNSYNEQFF
TGCAGCGTTAACAGCGGGAGGAACTCCTACAATGAGCAGTTCTTC
>TRBD2|TRBV7-2|TRBJ2-1|-
CASNEASGGYDEQFF
TGTGCCAGCAATGAGGCTAGCGGGGGCTACGATGAGCAGTTCTTC
>-|TRBV29-1|TRBJ2-1|-
CSVEEVGVGLSYNEQFF
TGCAGCGTTGAAGAAGTAGGGGTAGGGCTCTCCTACAATGAGCAGTTCTTC
>TRBD1|TRBV19|TRBJ1-5|many
CASSGQGVNQPQHF
TGTGCCAGTAGTGGACAGGGGGTCAATCAGCCCCAGCATTTT
>-|TRBV29-1|TRBJ1-1|many
CSVAGTPGAFF
TGCAGCGTGGCCGGGACGCCTGGAGCTTTCTTT
>TRBD1|TRBV5-1|TRBJ2-2|many
CASTQGDSGELFF
TGCGCCAGCACACAGGGGGACAGCGGGGAGCTGTTTTTT
>TRBD2|TRBV24-1|TRBJ2-1|many
CATSDPRRTSGRPNEQFF
TGTGCCACCAGTGACCCAAGAAGAACTAGCGGGAGACCCAATGAGCAGTTCTTC
>TRBD2|TRBV20-1|TRBJ2-7|many
CSAREAGWARSYEQYF
TGCAGTGCTAGAGAAGCGGGATGGGCCAGGAGTTACGAGCAGTACTTC
>TRBD2|TRBV2|TRBJ2-5|-
CASNTLTSGRETQYF
TGTGCCAGCAACACGCTTACTAGCGGCCGCGAGACCCAGTACTTC
>-|TRBV12-3/TRBV12-4|TRBJ2-7|many
CASSLSPSSEQYF
TGTGCCAGCAGTTTGTCGCCGTCCAGCGAGCAGTACTTC
>-|TRBV3-1|TRBJ2-7|many
CASSGAGEQYF
TGTGCCAGCAGCGGCGCGGGGGAGCAGTACTTC
>-|TRBV11-1|TRBJ2-1|many
CASSPRDLSHNEQFF
TGTGCCAGCAGCCCCAGGGACCTCTCCCACAATGAGCAGTTCTTC
>TRBD2|TRBV4-3|TRBJ2-3|-
CASSQDVATATSTDAQYF
TGCGCCAGCAGCCAAGATGTGGCAACCGCGACTAGCACAGATGCGCAGTATTTT
>TRBD1|TRBV7-2|TRBJ2-1|many
CASSSHYLRRRQGDNEQFF
TGTGCCAGCAGCTCCCACTACTTGCGGCGGAGACAGGGAGACAATGAGCAGTTCTTC
>-|TRBV19|TRBJ2-5|many
CASSIQLGETQYF
TGTGCCAGTAGTATTCAACTAGGAGAGACCCAGTACTTC
>-|TRBV7-9|TRBJ1-2|-
CASSLGAGNYGHTF
TGTGCCAGTAGCTTAGGGGCAGGCAACTATGGCCACACCTTC
>TRBD2|TRBV6-2/TRBV6-3|TRBJ2-7|many
CASSNGRAYEQYF
TGTGCCAGCAGTAACGGGAGGGCCTACGAGCAGTACTTC
>TRBD2|TRBV2|TRBJ2-1|many
CATPGLDYNEQFF
TGTGCCACACCGGGACTAGACTACAATGAGCAGTTCTTC
>-|TRBV4-1|TRBJ2-7|many
CASRQLPPRDTETYEQYF
TGCGCCAGCAGGCAACTCCCCCCCCGGGACACCGAAACCTACGAGCAGTACTTC
>-|TRBV7-8|TRBJ2-1|few
CASSLTTSAYNEQLF
TGTGCCAGCAGCTTAACGACTAGTGCCTACAATGAGCAGCTCTTC
>TRBD2|TRBV6-2/TRBV6-3|TRBJ2-1|-
CASRGGQREPPEQFF
TGTGCCAGCAGAGGTGGACAGCGGGAGCCCCCTGAGCAGTTCTTC
>-|TRBV18|TRBJ2-7|many
CASSPGGAQPYEQYF
TGTGCCAGCTCACCGGGGGGGGCACAACCCTACGAGCAGTACTTC
>-|TRBV5-1|TRBJ2-5|-
CASSLAGETRYF
TGCGCCAGCAGCTTGGCCGGCGAGACCCGGTACTTC
>-|TRBV18|TRBJ2-7|many
CASSPPVAGKYEQYF
TGTGCCAGCTCACCACCGGTGGCGGGAAAATACGAGCAGTACTTC
>TRBD2|TRBV20-1|TRBJ2-3|many
CSASRSSGSVLAGADTQYF
TGCAGTGCTAGCCGTTCTAGCGGGAGTGTACTAGCTGGCGCAGATACGCAGTATTTT
>-|TRBV29-1|TRBJ2-3|many
CSVEIRARTDTQYF
TGCAGCGTTGAAATCCGGGCACGCACAGATACGCAGTATTTT
>-|TRBV5-1|TRBJ2-3|many
CATFPWGALDTQYF
TGCGCCACCTTCCCCTGGGGGGCATTAGATACGCAGTATTTT
>-|TRBV20-1|TRBJ1-4|many
CSARELVTGGEKLFF
TGCAGTGCTAGAGAGTTGGTCACCGGGGGGGAAAAACTGTTTTTT
>TRBD2|TRBV7-9|TRBJ2-1|medium-sized
CASSPPAGGPYNEQFF
TGTGCCAGCAGCCCTCCAGCGGGAGGGCCCTACAATGAGCAGTTCTTC
>-|TRBV4-1|TRBJ2-2|many
CASSQVNRASMPGELFF
TGCGCCAGCAGCCAAGTTAATAGGGCTAGCATGCCCGGGGAGCTGTTTTTT
>-|TRBV20-1|TRBJ2-3|many
CSARVAGGLEGRTDTQYF
TGCAGTGCTAGAGTCGCAGGAGGGCTAGAGGGACGCACAGATACGCAGTATTTT
>TRBD2|TRBV7-8|TRBJ2-1|many
CASSHSREYNEQFF
TGTGCCAGCAGCCACTCGCGGGAGTACAATGAGCAGTTCTTC
>-|TRBV6-5|TRBJ1-1|many
CASSLYRSSNTEAFF
TGTGCCAGCAGTTTGTACAGGTCGTCTAACACTGAAGCTTTCTTT
>TRBD1|TRBV12-3/TRBV12-4|TRBJ1-5|many
CASRGGTGVHSNQPQHF
TGTGCCAGCAGAGGGGGGACAGGGGTCCATAGCAATCAGCCCCAGCATTTT
>-|TRBV7-9|TRBJ1-5|many
CASSLTQGYSNQPQHF
TGTGCCAGCAGCTTAACGCAGGGGTATAGCAATCAGCCCCAGCATTTT
>TRBD1|TRBV20-1|TRBJ1-2|many
CSATQQGMRYTF
TGCAGTGCCACACAACAGGGGATGCGCTACACCTTC
>-|TRBV19|TRBJ2-1|many
CASRVRGIGKSSYNEQFF
TGTGCCAGTAGGGTCAGAGGCATAGGAAAGAGCTCCTACAATGAGCAGTTCTTC
>-|TRBV7-9|TRBJ2-1|many
CASSSLNEQFF
TGTGCCAGCAGCTCCCTGAATGAGCAGTTCTTC
>-|TRBV6-1|TRBJ1-5|many
CASTGFSNQPQHF
TGTGCCAGCACAGGGTTTAGCAATCAGCCCCAGCATTTT
>TRBD1|TRBV6-1|TRBJ2-7|many
CASTQGTAYEQYF
TGTGCCAGCACCCAGGGGACAGCCTACGAGCAGTACTTC
>-|TRBV10-2|TRBJ1-4|-
CASSDRRGGEKLFF
TGCGCCAGCAGTGATCGTAGGGGAGGGGAGAAACTGTTTTTT